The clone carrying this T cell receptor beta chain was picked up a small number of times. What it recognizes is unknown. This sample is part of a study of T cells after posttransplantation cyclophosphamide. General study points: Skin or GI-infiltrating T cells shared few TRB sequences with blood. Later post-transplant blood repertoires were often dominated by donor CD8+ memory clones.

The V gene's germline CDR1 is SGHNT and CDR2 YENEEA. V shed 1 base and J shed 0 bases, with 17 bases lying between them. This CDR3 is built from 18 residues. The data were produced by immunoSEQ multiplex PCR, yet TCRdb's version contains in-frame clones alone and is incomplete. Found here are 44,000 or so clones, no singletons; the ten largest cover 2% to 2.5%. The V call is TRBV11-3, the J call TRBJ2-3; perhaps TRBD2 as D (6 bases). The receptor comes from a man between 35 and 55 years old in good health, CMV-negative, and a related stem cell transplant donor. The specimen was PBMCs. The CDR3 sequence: CASSLGSRLANSTDTQYF. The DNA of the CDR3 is TGTGCCAGCAGCTTAGGCTCGCGGCTAGCGAACAGCACAGATACGCAGTATTTT.